Below are 8 T cell receptor beta chains sequenced from a single sample in a study of T cells in Graves' hyperthyroidism and ophthalmopathy. Amplified TCR beta CDR3 regions came from RNA transcripts. The HTBI set primed first-round TCR CDR3 RT-PCR. TCRdb called the multiplex PCR reads again in MiXCR, with one record for every CDR3 protein. The table shows around 620,000 distinct CDR3 sequences, with about 17% occurring only once. Sequencing was done on a sample of blood. The origin of the receptors is a woman younger than 45 with Graves' hyperthyroidism.

This clonotype was detected many times. In DNA, the CDR3 is TGCGCCAGCAGCTTCTCGGCAGGGGGTACGCAGTATTTT. It translates to CASSFSAGGTQYF. This chain connects TRBV5-1 to TRBJ2-3, with 7 nucleotides matching TRBD1. Germline-derived CDR1 and CDR2 are SGHRS and YFSETQ. Germline trimming cut 2 bases from V and 8 bases from J; bases unmatched to any gene: 5. The CDR3 is 13 residues long.

This clonotype showed up many times. The V call is TRBV3-1, the J call TRBJ2-1; D is perhaps TRBD1 or TRBD2 (5 bases each). CDR1 and CDR2 (germline): LGHDT, YNNKEL (reference sequence). Trimming removed 4 bases from V and 0 bases from J, with 13 bases in between. There are 16 residues in the CDR3. The CDR3 DNA reads TGTGCCAGCAGCCCAGGGTCAGGGAGCTCCTACAATGAGCAGTTCTTC. This encodes CASSPGSGSSYNEQFF.

In its sample, this clonotype was seen many times. V usage is TRBV6-1 and J usage is TRBJ1-1, with D unresolved. CDR3 length equals 14 residues. The germline V gene has CDR1 MNHNS and CDR2 SASEGT. The ends were cut back, 6 bases at V and 3 bases at J, with 14 bases in the middle. CDR3 residues: CASREDRGDTEAFF. The CDR3 nucleotides are TGTGCCAGCAGGGAGGACCGCGGGGACACTGAAGCTTTCTTT.

This clonotype was seen a few times. This chain links TRBV6-1 with TRBJ1-6; 7 nucleotides match TRBD1. This CDR3 region has 14 residues. The ends lost 4 bases at V and 10 bases at J; junction bases unmatched: 7. Germline V gives CDR1 MNHNS, CDR2 SASEGT. CDR3 protein: CASSGQGDASPLHF. The CDR3 DNA sequence: TGTGCCAGCAGTGGACAGGGAGACGCGTCACCCCTCCACTTT.

In this sample, this clonotype turned up many times. The J gene is TRBJ2-1, the V gene TRBV6-5, with a possible D match to TRBD2 (5 bases). The V gene's germline CDR1 is MNHEY and CDR2 SVGAGI. V lost 0 bases and J 2 bases, leaving 11 bases between the germline ends. This CDR3 is 16 amino acids long. The CDR3 sequence: CASSYSFSGTYNEQFF. The CDR3 coding sequence is TGTGCCAGCAGTTACTCCTTTTCCGGGACCTACAATGAGCAGTTCTTC.

This clonotype was seen a few times. The V call is TRBV20-1, the J call TRBJ1-4, with D possibly TRBD1 on 5 matching bases. V lost 5 bases, J lost 0 bases, and 16 bases lay in between. CDR3 length: 16 amino acids. Germline CDR1 and CDR2: DFQATT and SNEGSKA (reference sequence). Here the CDR3 reads CSALRGGKATNEKLFF. In DNA, the CDR3 is TGCAGTGCTTTGCGGGGGGGGAAAGCAACTAATGAAAAACTGTTTTTT.

This clonotype was seen at least ten times. The V gene is TRBV5-1, the J gene TRBJ2-7, with 11 bases fitting TRBD2. Germline V gene lookup returns CDR1 SGHRS and CDR2 YFSETQ. The V gene end was trimmed by 2 bases and the J gene end by 1 base; junction bases not matched to a gene: 5. CDR3 length: 16 residues. CDR3 coding DNA: TGCGCCAGCAGCTTACCCGGACTAGCGGGTTCCTACGAGCAGTACTTC. Its translation is CASSLPGLAGSYEQYF.

This clonotype was seen more than once but under ten times. The chain is built from TRBV20-1 and TRBJ2-7; D may match TRBD1 or TRBD2 (6 bases each). Looked up from germline, CDR1 is DFQATT and CDR2 is SNEGSKA (reference sequence). This CDR3 comprises 13 residues. V dropped 5 bases and J dropped 4 bases, with 15 bases sitting between them. CDR3 in amino acids: CSAPGAGGYEQYF. Written as DNA, the CDR3 is TGCAGTGCTCCGGGGGCAGGAGGATACGAGCAGTACTTC.